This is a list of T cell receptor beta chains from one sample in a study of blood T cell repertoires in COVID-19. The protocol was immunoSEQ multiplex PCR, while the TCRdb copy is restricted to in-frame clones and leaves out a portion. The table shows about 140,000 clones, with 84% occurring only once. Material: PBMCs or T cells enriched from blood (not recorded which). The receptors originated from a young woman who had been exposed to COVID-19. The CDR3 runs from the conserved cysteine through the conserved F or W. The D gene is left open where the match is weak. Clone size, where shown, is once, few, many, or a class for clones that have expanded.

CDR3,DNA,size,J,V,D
CSVEGVRGSNEQFF,TGCAGCGTTGAAGGGGTCCGGGGGTCCAATGAGCAGTTCTTC,.,TRBJ2-1,TRBV29-1,.
CASSALAGAGEQYF,TGTGCCAGCAGCGCATTAGCGGGAGCCGGCGAGCAGTACTTC,.,TRBJ2-7,TRBV9,TRBD2
CAWRRTDNTEAFF,TGTGCCTGGAGGCGGACAGACAACACTGAAGCTTTCTTT,.,TRBJ1-1,TRBV30,.
CASSQEDGKETQYF,TGCGCCAGCAGCCAAGAAGACGGGAAAGAGACCCAGTACTTC,.,TRBJ2-5,TRBV4-1,.
CASSESGTRGYTF,TGTGCCAGCAGTGAATCGGGAACCCGGGGCTACACCTTC,.,TRBJ1-2,TRBV25-1,.
CASSLGGVYEQYF,TGTGCCAGCAGTTTAGGGGGGGTGTACGAGCAGTACTTC,.,TRBJ2-7,TRBV27,TRBD2
CATSGRARTGAAGEAFF,TGTGCCACCAGCGGGAGAGCTCGCACAGGGGCCGCAGGGGAAGCTTTCTTT,.,TRBJ1-1,TRBV15,TRBD1
CASSYAGGNYEQYF,TGTGCCAGCAGTTACGCGGGGGGAAACTACGAGCAGTACTTC,once,TRBJ2-7,TRBV6-2/TRBV6-3,TRBD2
CASSLDFYGGRRYNEQFF,TGTGCCAGCAGCTTGGACTTTTATGGCGGGAGGCGTTACAATGAGCAGTTCTTC,few,TRBJ2-1,TRBV5-4,TRBD2
CTSSQVQGRNQPQHF,TGCACCAGCAGCCAAGTGCAGGGGCGTAATCAGCCCCAGCATTTT,.,TRBJ1-5,TRBV1,.
CASSLAGAEAFF,TGTGCCAGCAGCTTAGCCGGGGCTGAAGCTTTCTTT,.,TRBJ1-1,TRBV11-2,.
CASSLITGVSGTDTQYF,TGTGCCAGCAGCTTAATTACGGGAGTCTCTGGTACAGATACGCAGTATTTT,.,TRBJ2-3,TRBV11-2,.
CASSPSSSGMFEQYF,TGTGCCAGCAGCCCTAGCTCCAGCGGGATGTTCGAGCAGTACTTC,.,TRBJ2-7,TRBV7-2,TRBD2
CASTWDSLPSGANVLTF,TGCGCCAGTACGTGGGACAGCCTCCCCTCTGGGGCCAACGTCCTGACTTTC,.,TRBJ2-6,TRBV4-1,TRBD1
CAWSGGASEYSGNTIYF,TGTGCCTGGAGCGGTGGGGCGTCGGAGTACTCTGGAAACACCATATATTTT,.,TRBJ1-3,TRBV30,.
CASRGLAGGKETQYF,TGTGCCAGCAGGGGTTTGGCGGGAGGGAAAGAGACCCAGTACTTC,.,TRBJ2-5,TRBV7-9,TRBD2
CASSEGVALAGEETQYF,TGTGCCAGCAGTGAAGGGGTGGCACTAGCGGGAGAAGAGACCCAGTACTTC,.,TRBJ2-5,TRBV25-1,TRBD2
CASSPRHTGELFF,TGTGCCAGCTCACCACGGCATACCGGGGAGCTGTTTTTT,.,TRBJ2-2,TRBV18,.
CASSPTSGSEQYF,TGTGCCAGCAGCCCGACTAGCGGGAGCGAGCAGTACTTC,.,TRBJ2-7,TRBV7-3,TRBD2
CASSGTGTGYYGYTF,TGTGCCAGCAGCGGAACCGGGACAGGTTATTATGGCTACACCTTC,.,TRBJ1-2,TRBV6-4,TRBD1
CASSPRGGTGELFF,TGTGCCAGCTCACCACGAGGGGGCACCGGGGAGCTGTTTTTT,.,TRBJ2-2,TRBV18,.
CASSPGTGYYEQYF,TGTGCCAGCAGTCCCGGGACAGGGTACTACGAGCAGTACTTC,few,TRBJ2-7,TRBV27,TRBD1
CASSLVLRSSYNEQFF,TGTGCCAGCAGCTTAGTTCTTCGGTCCTCCTACAATGAGCAGTTCTTC,.,TRBJ2-1,TRBV7-2,.
CASSDAGGRVNEQFF,TGTGCCAGCAGTGATGCAGGGGGCAGGGTGAATGAGCAGTTCTTC,once,TRBJ2-1,TRBV27,TRBD1
CASSDGLADTQYF,TGTGCCAGCAGCGACGGACTAGCAGATACGCAGTATTTT,.,TRBJ2-3,TRBV9,TRBD2
CASSLLASYEQYF,TGTGCCAGCAGCTTGCTAGCGAGCTACGAGCAGTACTTC,few,TRBJ2-7,TRBV5-6,.
CASSSVSGRGGELFF,TGTGCCAGCAGTTCCGTTAGCGGGAGGGGTGGGGAGCTGTTTTTT,.,TRBJ2-2,TRBV6-5,TRBD2
CASSPGQVQTEAFF,TGTGCCAGCAGCCCCGGACAGGTTCAGACTGAAGCTTTCTTT,.,TRBJ1-1,TRBV3-1/TRBV3-2,TRBD1